This TCR beta chain was recorded in a study of Ad26.COV2.S vaccination and SARS-CoV-2 variants. Overall study context: The donor was enrolled in the Ad26.COV2.S arm of the COV1001 trial. Dosing was one shot or two shots 56 days apart.

TCRdb keeps only in-frame clones here, not all; method: immunoSEQ multiplex PCR. The sample shows around 370,000 clones, approximately 81% of them seen only once. The treatment is: some 19 received Ad26.COV2.S at low or high dose, single or two shots; about 5 received placebo; per-sample allocation not given. Collection of the samples took place on day 63 after the first injection of vaccine or placebo. Immunization relied on an Ad26 vector, which expressed Wuhan-strain SARS-CoV-2 spike. Germline CDR1 is MNHEY and CDR2 is SVGEGT. The CDR3 consists of 17 residues. Trimming took off 1 base at V and 0 bases at J, with 13 bases between the two ends.

The sample was peripheral blood, taken in a trial of Ad26.COV2.S vaccine versus placebo. This chain connects TRBV6-2 or TRBV6-3 to TRBJ2-4, with D possibly TRBD1 on 6 matching bases. The receptor's source is a person between 18 and 65 years old who received the Ad26.COV2.S COVID-19 vaccine or a placebo. The CDR3 DNA reads TGTGCCAGCAGTTACTGGCAGGGACAATTAGCCAAAAACATTCAGTACTTC. It encodes CASSYWQGQLAKNIQYF.